The present TCR beta chain was sequenced within a study of T cells expressing NK-cell markers. TCR beta cDNA was made by 5'RACE template switching with UMIs. From the 5' RACE reads, TCRdb lists one entry per CDR3 protein and no DNA. This sample contains about 260,000 distinct CDR3 sequences. The source material was blood T cells: a sorted CD56 or NKG2C T cell subset, CD4+ or CD8+ T cells, or bulk PBMC T cells (not recorded which). This sequence was found in a woman between 18 and 70 years old in good health.

This CDR3 reads CASSPPRGRGTEAFF. The rearrangement links TRBV18 to TRBJ1-1; TCRdb picks TRBD1, but there is no DNA to check that call. The CDR3 is made up of 15 amino acids. Per germline, CDR1 KGHSH and CDR2 LQKENI.